This section outlines one TCR beta chain sequence together with its context. No antigen is known for it. The data stem from a study of cytomegalovirus exposure and HLA in healthy donors. This CDR3 has 18 residues. J was trimmed by 4 bases and V by 4 bases; bases with no gene match: 10. Germline lookup yields CDR1 MGHRA and CDR2 YSYEKL. Findings and caveats of the study: Testing in vitro showed a few CMV-associated chains specific for CMV antigens. The study labeled more than 150 TCR beta chains cytomegalovirus-associated. Rates of TCR association differed by HLA locus in a later analysis, with DRB1 highest and HLA-C lowest.

The primer mix had 60 Vbeta and 13 Jbeta primers. In the source study's methods: There were about 80 million unique TCR beta chains by a later count, and 10 million to 12 million of them were shared. The assay was immunoSEQ multiplex PCR, and TCRdb's table has in-frame clones only and misses some. That table supplies the V and J calls and clone size; D and trimming were determined from the DNA. The data contain about 130,000 clones, over 60% of them singletons. Material for sequencing was PBMCs. This TCR was sampled from a man aged 18 to 35 in good health and CMV-seronegative. This chain links TRBV4-1 with TRBJ2-2; TRBD1 matches 12 bases. This chain's CDR3 is CASSLTGTGGAGTGELFF. CDR3 DNA sequence: TGCGCCAGCAGCCTGACCGGGACAGGGGGCGCGGGCACCGGGGAGCTGTTTTTT.